Following are 30 T cell receptor beta chains from one sample sequenced in a study of T cell responses to AZD1222 COVID-19 vaccine. The table came from immunoSEQ multiplex PCR; TCRdb's copy has only in-frame clones and leaves some out. The data show 95,000 to 100,000 clones, more than 75% seen once. The source was peripheral blood, collected on day 0 of AZD1222 vaccination. The receptors were gathered from an adult in good health.

This clone was detected once. V and J are TRBV2 and TRBJ2-7; D might be TRBD2 (5 bases). The V end lost 3 bases, the J end lost 3 bases, and 18 bases lay between the germline ends. Looked up from germline, CDR1 is SNHLY and CDR2 is FYNNEI. This CDR3 comprises 16 residues. CDR3 sequence: CASSEADPRAGYEQYF. DNA for the CDR3: TGTGCCAGCAGTGAGGCTGACCCGAGGGCCGGCTACGAGCAGTACTTC.

The chain joins TRBV20-1 to TRBJ1-5, with TRBD1 matching 7 bases. This CDR3 spans 15 amino acids. J gave up 3 bases and V 3 bases, and 8 bases lay outside the gene matches. CDR1 is DFQATT, CDR2 SNEGSKA, per germline (reference sequence). The CDR3 region is CSASGGQHPNQPQHF. Written as DNA, the CDR3 is TGCAGTGCTAGTGGGGGACAGCACCCCAATCAGCCCCAGCATTTT.

This chain joins TRBV28 and TRBJ1-6, with D perhaps TRBD1 (5 bases). There are 14 residues in the CDR3. Germline CDR1 and CDR2: MDHEN and SYDVKM. V lost 3 bases and J 9 bases, leaving 12 bases between the germline ends. The CDR3 sequence is CASSFRAGSSPLHF. In nucleotides, the CDR3 is TGTGCCAGCAGTTTTAGGGCAGGGAGTTCACCCCTCCACTTT.

The rearrangement uses TRBV7-8 and TRBJ2-6, with D perhaps matching TRBD1 (6 bases). Trimming took 7 bases from V and 1 from J, leaving 11 bases between them. Germline V gene lookup returns CDR1 SGHVS and CDR2 FQNEAQ. The CDR3 is 15 residues long. Written as DNA, the CDR3 is TGTGCCAGCACATACAGGGTTTCTGGGGCCAACGTCCTGACTTTC. This encodes CASTYRVSGANVLTF.

V and J are TRBV18 and TRBJ2-2; D may be TRBD1 (5 bases). Trimming pared 3 bases from V and 0 bases from J, leaving 14 bases between. CDR1 and CDR2 from the germline V gene are KGHSH and LQKENI. The CDR3 sequence is 17 residues long. The CDR3 is CASSPTYRQPNTGELFF. The DNA of the CDR3 is TGTGCCAGCTCACCGACTTACCGACAGCCGAACACCGGGGAGCTGTTTTTT.

The J gene is TRBJ1-2, the V gene TRBV4-1; D gene uncertain. The CDR3 is made up of 14 amino acids. Germline assignment: CDR1 MGHRA and CDR2 YSYEKL. Trimming removed 1 base from V and 2 bases from J, with 8 bases in between. The CDR3 DNA reads as TGCGCCAGCAGCCAAGTTGGGGTAAACTATGGCTACACCTTC. Its translation: CASSQVGVNYGYTF.

A few counts support this clone. Other DNA sequences in the sample encode the same CDR3. This chain joins TRBV30 and TRBJ2-5, with D uncertain. V lost 2 bases to trimming and J lost 2 bases, with 3 bases between them. Germline V gives CDR1 GTSNPN, CDR2 SVGIG (reference sequence). There are 11 residues in the CDR3. The CDR3 protein is CAWSSQETQYF. The CDR3 region has the DNA TGTGCCTGGAGTTCGCAAGAGACCCAGTACTTC. Together with reference TRBV30 and TRBJ2-5, the CDR3 gives the full variable domain: SQTIHQWPATLVQPVGSPLSLECTVEGTSNPNLYWYRQAAGRGLQLLFYSVGIGQISSEVPQNLSASRPQDRQFILSSKKLLLSDSGFYLCAWSSQETQYFGPGTRLLVL.

J is TRBJ1-5 and V is TRBV27, with TRBD1 matching over 9 bases. The CDR3 extends over 18 amino acids. Germline V gene sequence: CDR1 MNHEY, CDR2 SMNVEV (reference sequence). V was pared by 5 bases and J by 5 bases, with 16 bases of the junction left unmatched. As DNA, the CDR3 is TGTGCCAGCAGTAGCCACAGGGGGCGAGGTGCCGGGGATCAGCCCCAGCATTTT. It is translated as CASSSHRGRGAGDQPQHF.

The chain employs TRBV27 and TRBJ2-5; 10 nucleotides agree with TRBD2. J was trimmed by 5 bases and V by 3 bases; bases with no gene match: 6. Germline-derived CDR1 and CDR2 are MNHEY and SMNVEV (reference sequence). This CDR3 spans 15 amino acids. This chain's CDR3 is CASSFGLAGVETQYF. DNA of the CDR3: TGTGCCAGCAGTTTCGGGCTAGCGGGAGTTGAGACCCAGTACTTC.

J is TRBJ2-1 and V is TRBV6-4; TRBD1 matches at 7 bases. With 5 bases clipped from V and 5 bases from J, the junction kept 6 bases outside the gene matches. The CDR3 consists of 14 residues. CDR1 MRHNA and CDR2 SNTAGT come from the germline V gene. The DNA of the CDR3 is TGTGCCAGCAGTAGGCAGGGGGTAAACAATGAGCAGTTCTTC. It translates to CASSRQGVNNEQFF.

This clone was recorded once. The gene calls are TRBV3-1 (or the pseudogene TRBV3-2) and TRBJ1-6; D is ambiguous. Germline CDR1 reads LGHDT; CDR2 reads YNNKEL (reference sequence). Trimming took off 1 base at V and 7 bases at J, with 11 bases between the two ends. The CDR3 sequence is 15 residues long. The chain's CDR3 is CASSQVGGINSPLHF. Written as DNA, the CDR3 is TGTGCCAGCAGCCAAGTAGGAGGGATCAATTCACCCCTCCACTTT.

This chain connects TRBV2 to TRBJ1-2; 8 bases fit TRBD1. There are 12 residues in the CDR3. Trimming at V came to 6 bases and at J to 8 bases, leaving 5 bases not matched to a gene. CDR1 is SNHLY, CDR2 FYNNEI, per germline. CDR3 sequence (DNA): TGTGCCAGCAGGCAGGGGGCGCTGGGCTACACCTTC. Translation: CASRQGALGYTF.

CDR3 sequence reads: CAISESLAGAGYEQYF. The CDR3 DNA sequence: TGTGCCATCAGTGAGTCGCTTGCGGGTGCCGGGTACGAGCAGTACTTC. V gene TRBV10-3 combines with J gene TRBJ2-7; TRBD2 is a possible D gene (5 bases). Germline lookup yields CDR1 ENHRY and CDR2 SYGVKD. V was clipped by 0 bases and J by 4 bases, with 16 bases between them. There are 16 residues in the CDR3.

The V call is TRBV19, the J call TRBJ2-5; D remains ambiguous. Germline CDR1 and CDR2: LNHDA and SQIVND (reference sequence). The CDR3 consists of 14 residues. Trimming stripped 4 bases from V and 2 bases from J, with 11 bases between. The DNA of the CDR3 is TGTGCCAGTAGTACCTGGGTCCGACAAGAGACCCAGTACTTC. Residues: CASSTWVRQETQYF.

This clone was detected only a few times. The chain recombines TRBV29-1 with TRBJ2-7; TRBD2 agrees at 9 bases. This CDR3 spans 16 amino acids. The trim removed 0 bases at V and 2 bases at J, leaving 8 bases unmatched. Germline V gene sequence: CDR1 SQVTM, CDR2 ANQGSEA. The CDR3 nucleotides read TGCAGCGTTGAAGACCGGCTAGCGGGACACCCCTACGAGCAGTACTTC. This encodes CSVEDRLAGHPYEQYF.

This sequence joins TRBV7-7 and TRBJ2-7; TRBD2 matches at 7 bases. With V trimmed by 5 bases and J by 5 bases, 9 bases remained unmatched. CDR1 and CDR2 (germline): SSHAT, FNYEAQ (reference sequence). The CDR3 length is 14 residues. CDR3 DNA sequence: TGTGCCAGCAGCGGGGCGGGAGTCTGTGACGAGCAGTACTTC. It is translated as CASSGAGVCDEQYF.

This sequence joins TRBV2 and TRBJ1-3; no clear D gene. This CDR3 has 15 residues. CDR1 is SNHLY, CDR2 FYNNEI, per germline. V lost 4 bases to trimming and J lost 0 bases, with 10 bases between them. This CDR3 reads CASSVLEASGNTIYF. DNA for the CDR3: TGTGCCAGCAGTGTTTTAGAGGCCTCTGGAAACACCATATATTTT.

The genes are TRBV5-1 and TRBJ2-1; no definite D call. Germline CDR1 and CDR2: SGHRS and YFSETQ. V was shortened by 0 bases and J by 4 bases, with 11 bases between the two germline ends. The CDR3 is 15 amino acids. CDR3 coding DNA: TGCGCCAGCAGCTTGGAGCCTCTACCTTACAATGAGCAGTTCTTC. Encoded protein: CASSLEPLPYNEQFF.

V usage is TRBV5-4 and J usage is TRBJ2-3; 10 nucleotides align to TRBD2. From germline, CDR1 is SGHNT and CDR2 YYREEE (reference sequence). V dropped 3 bases and J dropped 11; count of bases not matched to a gene: 12. CDR3 size: 15 residues. The CDR3 DNA reads as TGTGCCAGCAGCTCCGGTGGTAGCGGGAGGTATCGGCAGTATTTT. This translates into CASSSGGSGRYRQYF.

The chain couples TRBV20-1 to TRBJ1-2; no clear D. Trimming pared 2 bases from V and 2 bases from J, leaving 3 bases between. Germline V gives CDR1 DFQATT, CDR2 SNEGSKA (reference sequence). The CDR3 is 11 residues long. The CDR3 loop reads CSARSNYGYTF. CDR3 nucleotides: TGCAGTGCTAGATCCAACTATGGCTACACCTTC.

This chain connects TRBV19 to TRBJ1-5; possible D gene TRBD1, 5 bases. Germline V lookup: CDR1 LNHDA, CDR2 SQIVND (reference sequence). The length of the CDR3 is 16 residues. V lost 5 bases and J lost 1, with 15 bases in between. In DNA, the CDR3 is TGTGCCAGTAGTGATGTAGGTGGGGGGAGCAATCAGCCCCAGCATTTT. Translating gives CASSDVGGGSNQPQHF.

The chain uses TRBV2 and TRBJ2-1; TRBD2 matches 11 bases. V was clipped by 6 bases and J by 8 bases; unmatched bases: 9. The CDR3 covers 15 residues. CDR1 SNHLY and CDR2 FYNNEI come from the germline V gene. In DNA, the CDR3 is TGTGCCAGCAGGCCCGGGACTAGCGGTCGGGATGAGCAGTTCTTC. This encodes CASRPGTSGRDEQFF.

The chain joins TRBV28 to TRBJ1-2, with D maybe TRBD1 (5 bases). V was cut by 6 bases and J by 8 bases, with 16 bases left in between. Germline V gives CDR1 MDHEN, CDR2 SYDVKM. The CDR3 spans 13 residues. The CDR3 DNA is TGTGCCAGCAGGACCGGGACCCCTCGAGGCTACACCTTC. Translating gives CASRTGTPRGYTF.

The genes are TRBV2 and TRBJ2-2, with a tentative D call TRBD2 (6 bases). The CDR3 runs to 12 residues. V gave up 8 bases and J gave up 6 bases, with 10 bases separating them. Germline V gene lookup returns CDR1 SNHLY and CDR2 FYNNEI. The chain's CDR3 is CASGGDSGELFF. The CDR3 region has the DNA TGTGCCAGCGGCGGGGACTCCGGGGAGCTGTTTTTT. Based on the CDR3 plus reference TRBV2 and TRBJ2-2, the full variable domain is EPEVTQTPSHQVTQMGQEVILRCVPISNHLYFYWYRQILGQKVEFLVSFYNNEISEKSEIFDDQFSVERPDGSNFTLKIRSTKLEDSAMYFCASGGDSGELFFGEGSRLTVL.

This clone is a singleton in its sample. The rearrangement uses TRBV7-9 and TRBJ1-2; weak D call: TRBD1 (5 bases). Trimming removed 1 base at V and 5 bases at J, with 17 bases between. CDR3 length: 16 amino acids. Germline V CDR1 and CDR2: SEHNR, FQNEAQ (reference sequence). The CDR3 sequence: CASSLGLGGIGYGYTF. CDR3 in DNA: TGTGCCAGCAGCTTAGGGTTGGGGGGAATTGGGTATGGCTACACCTTC.

J is TRBJ1-5 and V is TRBV5-1, with TRBD1 matching over 9 bases. Germline-derived CDR1 and CDR2 are SGHRS and YFSETQ. There are 15 residues in the CDR3. The V and J ends lost 4 bases and 4 bases, in that order; junction bases with no gene match: 6. CDR3 in DNA: TGCGCCAGCAGCGTGGGACAGGGAAGAAATCAGCCCCAGCATTTT. Translated, it gives CASSVGQGRNQPQHF. The full variable domain, its missing parts supplied by reference TRBV5-1 and TRBJ1-5, is KAGVTQTPRYLIKTRGQQVTLSCSPISGHRSVSWYQQTPGQGLQFLFEYFSETQRNKGNFPGRFSGRQFSNSRSEMNVSTLELGDSALYLCASSVGQGRNQPQHFGDGTRLSIL.

The chain links TRBV28 to TRBJ2-2; D gene uncertain. Between the trimmed V and J ends, which lost 2 bases and 4 bases, there was a span of 17 bases. The CDR3 is 17 residues long. Germline V CDR1 and CDR2: MDHEN, SYDVKM. The CDR3 coding sequence is TGTGCCAGCAGTTTACTAAACCCAGCGACGGGCACCGGGGAGCTGTTTTTT. Amino acids: CASSLLNPATGTGELFF.

The chain is built from TRBV2 and TRBJ2-5; D unclear. The germline V gene has CDR1 SNHLY and CDR2 FYNNEI. V was cut by 6 bases and J by 1 base, with 6 bases left in between. This CDR3 comprises 12 residues. The CDR3 nucleotides are TGTGCCAGCAGGCTCGGCCAAGAGACCCAGTACTTC. Translation: CASRLGQETQYF.

This clone was counted a few times. The gene calls are TRBV5-1 and TRBJ2-3; the D gene is possibly TRBD2 (6 bases). V was clipped by 4 bases and J by 0 bases, with 12 bases between them. Germline V gene sequence: CDR1 SGHRS, CDR2 YFSETQ. This CDR3 has 15 amino acids. CDR3 amino acids: CASSPLSGSTDTQYF. In DNA form, the CDR3 reads TGCGCCAGCAGCCCCCTAAGCGGGAGCACAGATACGCAGTATTTT.

V and J are TRBV27 and TRBJ2-2; 7 bases fit TRBD1. With 6 bases clipped from V and 2 bases from J, the junction kept 6 bases outside the gene matches. This CDR3 spans 15 amino acids. Germline V gene sequence: CDR1 MNHEY, CDR2 SMNVEV (reference sequence). The CDR3 DNA follows: TGTGCCAGCAGCCTGACAGGGCTTAACACCGGGGAGCTGTTTTTT. This gives the protein CASSLTGLNTGELFF.